This T cell receptor beta chain came from a study of identical twins. The donors were all healthy and Caucasian. TCRdb used MiXCR to reprocess the 5' RACE reads, holding one entry per CDR3 protein. The sample includes 200,000 or so distinct CDR3 sequences, around a sixth of them seen just once. This clonotype was observed a handful of times. These sequences were also reported in another study, on T cells expressing NK-cell markers.

This TCR was sampled from a woman under 30 in good health. Sequences were obtained from CD8+ T cells sorted from blood.

The CDR3 loop reads CASSLPRAQPQHF. The DNA of the CDR3 is TGCGCCAGCAGCTTACCAAGGGCTCAGCCCCAGCATTTT. The gene calls are TRBV5-1 and TRBJ1-5, with D unresolved. The CDR3 consists of 13 residues. CDR1 and CDR2 (germline): SGHRS, YFSETQ. Trimming removed 2 bases at V and 6 bases at J, with 9 bases between.